These T cell receptor beta chains were read from a single sample in a study of blood T cell repertoires in COVID-19. The repertoire was sequenced with immunoSEQ multiplex PCR; TCRdb's copy has only in-frame clones and lacks some. This sample has over 45,000 clones, with roughly 84% found just once. The sequenced material came from peripheral blood. The receptors shown here come from a man between 45 and 60 years old with active COVID-19. Both conserved end residues are part of each CDR3. Fields, in order: CDR3 length, clone size, D gene, J gene, V gene, CDR3 protein, CDR3 DNA. D genes are given only for firm matches. Expanded clones are given a class, and other clones once, few, many or no size at all.

13	-	-	TRBJ1-4	TRBV5-6	CASGPRGNEKLFF	TGTGCCAGCGGCCCCAGGGGTAATGAAAAACTGTTTTTT
14	-	-	TRBJ1-1	TRBV16	CASSQSAGNTEAFF	TGTGCCAGCAGCCAATCAGCAGGCAACACTGAAGCTTTCTTT
14	once	TRBD1	TRBJ2-1	TRBV7-2	CASSLRQGENEQFF	TGTGCCAGCAGCTTAAGACAGGGTGAGAATGAGCAGTTCTTC
13	-	-	TRBJ2-3	TRBV24-1	CATSAGLTDTQYF	TGTGCCACCAGTGCAGGGCTGACAGATACGCAGTATTTT
14	-	TRBD1	TRBJ1-2	TRBV5-6	CASRGTGGDHGYTF	TGTGCCAGCAGAGGGACAGGGGGCGACCATGGCTACACCTTC
15	-	-	TRBJ2-5	TRBV14	CASSQVLGQQETQYF	TGTGCCAGCAGCCAAGTGCTAGGTCAGCAAGAGACCCAGTACTTC
14	-	-	TRBJ1-5	TRBV9	CASSVEGGLGPQHF	TGTGCCAGCAGCGTAGAAGGAGGGCTTGGGCCCCAGCATTTT
17	-	TRBD2	TRBJ2-1	TRBV5-1	CASSRGASGIRNNEQFF	TGCGCCAGCAGCCGCGGCGCTAGCGGGATTCGCAACAATGAGCAGTTCTTC
13	once	TRBD1	TRBJ1-1	TRBV2	CASSEARGTGAFF	TGTGCCAGCAGTGAAGCGCGGGGGACAGGAGCTTTCTTT
17	-	TRBD2	TRBJ2-3	TRBV5-8	CASSLVFRRERTDTQYF	TGTGCCAGCAGCTTGGTCTTCCGGCGGGAGCGCACAGATACGCAGTATTTT
15	once	-	TRBJ2-7	TRBV2	CASSEAQGSFYEQYF	TGTGCCAGCAGTGAAGCCCAGGGGTCATTTTACGAGCAGTACTTC
13	-	-	TRBJ1-1	TRBV10-1	CASSDPGGTEAFF	TGCGCCAGCAGTGATCCGGGGGGCACTGAAGCTTTCTTT
14	-	-	TRBJ1-1	TRBV9	CASSVLTANTEAFF	TGTGCCAGCAGCGTACTGACAGCCAACACTGAAGCTTTCTTT
12	-	-	TRBJ2-7	TRBV6-5	CASRQTSGEQYF	TGTGCCAGCAGACAGACTAGTGGCGAGCAGTACTTC
14	-	-	TRBJ2-3	TRBV11-3	CASSLGASTDTQYF	TGTGCCAGCAGTCTGGGGGCCAGCACAGATACGCAGTATTTT
14	-	-	TRBJ1-3	TRBV19	CASSMNRDGNTIYF	TGTGCCAGTAGTATGAACAGGGATGGAAACACCATATATTTT
16	-	TRBD1	TRBJ1-2	TRBV9	CASSTANRGQPYGYTF	TGTGCCAGCAGCACAGCAAACCGGGGACAGCCCTATGGCTACACCTTC
15	-	-	TRBJ1-2	TRBV5-1	CASRGGAGMNYGYTF	TGCGCCAGCAGGGGTGGAGCGGGAATGAACTATGGCTACACCTTC
13	-	TRBD1	TRBJ1-2	TRBV19	CASSSRDREGYTF	TGTGCCAGTAGTAGCCGGGACAGGGAGGGCTACACCTTC
16	-	-	TRBJ2-7	TRBV7-9	CASSLGLATTSYEQYF	TGTGCCAGCAGCTTGGGGCTAGCGACCACCTCCTACGAGCAGTACTTC
12	-	-	TRBJ1-5	TRBV5-4	CASSLDSQPQHF	TGTGCCAGCAGCTTGGATAGTCAGCCCCAGCATTTT
15	-	-	TRBJ2-5	TRBV6-5	CASRFGGTDQETQYF	TGTGCCAGCAGGTTTGGGGGGACCGACCAAGAGACCCAGTACTTC
12	-	-	TRBJ2-1	TRBV28	CASSTTSGEQFF	TGTGCCAGCAGTACTACTAGTGGCGAGCAGTTCTTC
14	few	-	TRBJ1-1	TRBV3-1/TRBV3-2	CASSQDLGNTEAFF	TGTGCCAGCAGCCAAGATCTAGGTAACACTGAAGCTTTCTTT
17	-	TRBD2	TRBJ2-5	TRBV6-2/TRBV6-3	CASSPGGSGAHQETQYF	TGTGCCAGCAGTCCCGGCGGTAGCGGGGCCCACCAAGAGACCCAGTACTTC
15	-	TRBD1	TRBJ1-2	TRBV3-1/TRBV3-2	CASSRGGQSGWGYTF	TGTGCCAGCAGCCGAGGGGGCCAGTCTGGATGGGGCTACACCTTC
14	-	TRBD1	TRBJ1-5	TRBV5-1	CASSLTGGFEPQHF	TGCGCCAGCAGCTTGACAGGGGGGTTCGAGCCCCAGCATTTT
14	few	-	TRBJ2-7	TRBV15	CATSRDIGGYEQYF	TGTGCCACCAGCAGAGATATAGGGGGCTACGAGCAGTACTTC
13	-	-	TRBJ2-7	TRBV6-5	CASSYSTGNEQYF	TGTGCCAGCAGTTACTCTACGGGGAACGAGCAGTACTTC
14	once	TRBD1	TRBJ1-4	TRBV7-2	CASSLGQGREKLFF	TGTGCCAGCAGCTTGGGACAGGGGCGGGAAAAACTGTTTTTT
16	-	TRBD2	TRBJ2-1	TRBV7-6	CASSPSGGSSYNEQFF	TGTGCCAGCAGTCCCTCGGGGGGGAGCTCCTACAATGAGCAGTTCTTC
15	-	TRBD1	TRBJ2-5	TRBV6-6	CASSGPDRGRETQYF	TGTGCCAGCAGTGGCCCGGACAGGGGGCGGGAGACCCAGTACTTC